The sequence of this T cell receptor (beta chain) was determined in a study of T-cell memory formation after mild COVID-19. Study observations and caveats: The main location of contracting CD4+ clones was CM and EM, and that of contracting CD8+ clones was EMRA. Clones shrinking between day 15 and 85 showed a balanced CD4/CD8 split, and those that grew later tilted toward CD4+.

TCRdb fed the 5' RACE reads into MiXCR, producing one record per CDR3 protein. The sample has some 150,000 distinct CDR3 sequences, around 15% seen once; the top ten hold about 27%. This clonotype has a handful of counts. The antigen remains undetermined. The source of this sequence is an adult woman who had mild COVID-19 (a few samples of this study predate the infection). Cell type and time point are not known. The sequenced sample was PBMCs or a T cell subset sorted from them (not recorded which).

The CDR3 spells CASSQVSSSEQYF. The CDR3 coding sequence is TGCGCCAGCAGCCAAGTGTCAAGCAGCGAGCAGTACTTC. This chain links TRBV4-3 with TRBJ2-7; D not resolved. Germline V gene sequence: CDR1 LGHNA, CDR2 YSLEER. Trimming took 1 base from V and 6 from J, leaving 10 bases between them. The CDR3 runs to 13 residues.